These 2 T cell receptor beta chains came from one sample sequenced in a study of regulatory T cells in long-lasting Graves disease. Described time point: newly diagnosed GD, antithyroid drugs for less than 3 months. PBMC RNA was the source of the TCR library. Through Arm-PCR of CDR3 regions and iRepertoire HTBI primers, TCR beta libraries were built. Each CDR3 protein is one row after TCRdb ran MiXCR on the multiplex PCR reads. The data hold about 540,000 distinct CDR3 sequences, with roughly 14% observed a single time. These data also featured in a second study, about T cells in Graves' hyperthyroidism and ophthalmopathy.

The source was peripheral blood mononuclear cells (PBMCs), collected at new diagnosis, from a patient treated with antithyroid drugs. The receptors here all came from a man under 40 with Graves disease.

This clonotype was seen only a few times. Its ends do not fully match the called genes, so a read error is possible. V gene TRBV18 combines with J gene TRBJ1-5, with D uncertain. The CDR3 length is 14 residues. CDR1 is KGHSH and CDR2 is LQKENI in the germline V gene. The CDR3: CASSPRESSQPQHF. CDR3 DNA sequence: TGTGCCAGCTCCCCACGGGAGAGCAGTCAGCCCCAGCATTTT.

This sequence joins TRBV7-9 and TRBJ2-1; 10 bases are a match to TRBD2. The CDR3 is made up of 16 amino acids. Germline-derived CDR1 and CDR2 are SEHNR and FQNEAQ (reference sequence). With 5 bases clipped from V and 8 bases from J, the junction kept 12 bases outside the gene matches. The CDR3 DNA reads TGTGCCAGCAGCGGGAGGACTAGCGGAACGCTGGATGAGCAGTTCTTC. Protein product: CASSGRTSGTLDEQFF. The entire variable domain, with the rest obtained from reference TRBV7-9 and TRBJ2-1, is as follows: DTGVSQNPRHKITKRGQNVTFRCDPISEHNRLYWYRQTLGQGPEFLTYFQNEAQLEKSRLLSDRFSAERPKGSFSTLEIQRTEQGDSAMYLCASSGRTSGTLDEQFFGPGTRLTVL.